This T cell receptor (beta chain) was documented in a study of T cells in Graves' hyperthyroidism and ophthalmopathy. Researchers took RNA transcripts and amplified the TCR beta CDR3 regions from them. First-round RT-PCR targeting the TCR CDR3 was performed with the HTBI primer set. TCRdb used MiXCR to reprocess the multiplex PCR reads, holding one entry per CDR3 protein. Of roughly 500,000 distinct CDR3 sequences detected, approximately 48% appear once; the ten largest clones hold about two fifths. The CDR3 is made up of 15 amino acids. The germline V gene encodes CDR1 SGHTA and CDR2 FQGNSA. V shed 5 bases and J 6 bases; nucleotides not matched to a gene: 12.

V usage is TRBV7-2 and J usage is TRBJ2-7; 8 bases map to TRBD1. The sequencing input was peripheral blood or thyroid tissue (not recorded which). This sequence originates from an adult woman with Graves' disease, either hyperthyroidism or ophthalmopathy (not recorded which). CDR3 nucleotide sequence: TGTGCCAGCAGCCCACAGGGACAGGACGGTGGCGAGCAGTACTTC. Protein product: CASSPQGQDGGEQYF. Using reference TRBV7-2 and TRBJ2-7 for the parts outside the CDR3, the full variable domain is GAGVSQSPSNKVTEKGKDVELRCDPISGHTALYWYRQSLGQGLEFLIYFQGNSAPDKSGLPSDRFSAERTGGSVSTLTIQRTQQEDSAVYLCASSPQGQDGGEQYFGPGTRLTVT.